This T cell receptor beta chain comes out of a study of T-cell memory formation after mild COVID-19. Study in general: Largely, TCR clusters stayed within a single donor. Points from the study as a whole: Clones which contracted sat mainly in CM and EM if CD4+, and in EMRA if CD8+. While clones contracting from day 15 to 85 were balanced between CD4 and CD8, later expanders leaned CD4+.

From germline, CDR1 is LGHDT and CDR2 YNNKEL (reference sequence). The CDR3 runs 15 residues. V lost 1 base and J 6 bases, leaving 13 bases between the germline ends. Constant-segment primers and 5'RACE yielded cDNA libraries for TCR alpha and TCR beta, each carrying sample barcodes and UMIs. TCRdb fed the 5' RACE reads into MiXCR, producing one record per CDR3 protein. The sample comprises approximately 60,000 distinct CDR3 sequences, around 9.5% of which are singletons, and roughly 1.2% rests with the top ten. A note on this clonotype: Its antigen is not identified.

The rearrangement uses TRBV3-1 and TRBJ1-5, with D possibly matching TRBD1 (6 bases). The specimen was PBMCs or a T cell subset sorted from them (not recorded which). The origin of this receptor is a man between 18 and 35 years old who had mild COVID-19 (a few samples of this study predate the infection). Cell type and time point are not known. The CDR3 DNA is TGTGCCAGCAGCCAAGGCCCAGGGGCCGTTCAGCCCCAGCATTTT. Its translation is CASSQGPGAVQPQHF.